These T cell receptor beta chains were read from a single sample in a study of blood T cell repertoires in COVID-19. Produced via immunoSEQ multiplex PCR; TCRdb's table is partial and in-frame only. Of over 200,000 clones listed, less than 85% are singletons. The sample comprised PBMCs or T cells enriched from blood (not recorded which). These receptors originate from a man in his sixties who had recovered from COVID-19. Each CDR3 is given with its conserved first and last residue. A D gene is named only where the DNA matches it firmly. Clone size is stated in some rows and not others, as once, few, many or a class when expanded.

clone_size: once
j_call: TRBJ1-2
v_call: TRBV10-3
d_call: -
cdr3_aa: CATKVESNYGYTF
cdr3_nt: TGTGCCACCAAGGTGGAGTCGAACTATGGCTACACCTTC

clone_size: -
j_call: TRBJ1-2
v_call: TRBV7-8
d_call: TRBD1
cdr3_aa: CASSRGDREGGYTF
cdr3_nt: TGTGCCAGCAGCCGCGGGGACAGGGAGGGTGGCTACACCTTC

clone_size: -
j_call: TRBJ2-1
v_call: TRBV27
d_call: TRBD1
cdr3_aa: CASSTPTGIAYNEQFF
cdr3_nt: TGTGCCAGCAGTACCCCGACAGGGATAGCCTACAATGAGCAGTTCTTC

clone_size: -
j_call: TRBJ2-1
v_call: TRBV16
d_call: TRBD1
cdr3_aa: CASSFTGVNEQFF
cdr3_nt: TGTGCCAGCAGCTTTACAGGGGTCAATGAGCAGTTCTTC

clone_size: -
j_call: TRBJ2-7
v_call: TRBV5-1
d_call: -
cdr3_aa: CASSARTGITYEQYF
cdr3_nt: TGCGCCAGCAGCGCCCGCACAGGGATTACCTACGAGCAGTACTTC

clone_size: -
j_call: TRBJ2-1
v_call: TRBV11-2
d_call: TRBD2
cdr3_aa: CASSPLAGGIDEQFF
cdr3_nt: TGTGCCAGCAGCCCGCTAGCGGGGGGGATCGATGAGCAGTTCTTC

clone_size: -
j_call: TRBJ2-3
v_call: TRBV4-2
d_call: TRBD2
cdr3_aa: CASRREGGADTQYF
cdr3_nt: TGTGCCAGCAGGCGGGAGGGTGGTGCAGATACGCAGTATTTT

clone_size: -
j_call: TRBJ1-1
v_call: TRBV5-1
d_call: -
cdr3_aa: CASSYHNGGKNTEAFF
cdr3_nt: TGCGCCAGCAGCTATCACAATGGGGGGAAGAACACTGAAGCTTTCTTT

clone_size: -
j_call: TRBJ2-5
v_call: TRBV3-1/TRBV3-2
d_call: TRBD2
cdr3_aa: CASSLQLAGGLETQYF
cdr3_nt: TGTGCCAGCAGCCTCCAACTAGCGGGGGGGCTGGAGACCCAGTACTTC

clone_size: -
j_call: TRBJ2-1
v_call: TRBV2
d_call: -
cdr3_aa: CASEGVGAVEQFF
cdr3_nt: TGTGCCAGCGAAGGTGTGGGGGCCGTTGAGCAGTTCTTC

clone_size: -
j_call: TRBJ1-5
v_call: TRBV27
d_call: -
cdr3_aa: CASSLFGNVKPQHF
cdr3_nt: TGTGCCAGCAGTTTATTCGGGAATGTAAAACCCCAGCATTTT

clone_size: -
j_call: TRBJ1-6
v_call: TRBV7-2
d_call: TRBD1
cdr3_aa: CASSLVIGGLTSPLHF
cdr3_nt: TGTGCCAGCAGCTTAGTGATAGGGGGCTTAACTTCACCCCTCCACTTT

clone_size: -
j_call: TRBJ2-5
v_call: TRBV18
d_call: -
cdr3_aa: CASSPGVGETQYF
cdr3_nt: TGTGCCAGCTCACCCGGGGTCGGAGAGACCCAGTACTTC

clone_size: -
j_call: TRBJ1-6
v_call: TRBV7-9
d_call: TRBD1
cdr3_aa: CASNGTGGYNSPLHF
cdr3_nt: TGTGCCAGCAACGGGACAGGCGGCTATAATTCACCCCTCCACTTT

clone_size: once
j_call: TRBJ1-2
v_call: TRBV6-2/TRBV6-3
d_call: TRBD1
cdr3_aa: CASSYGQGAAYGYTF
cdr3_nt: TGTGCCAGCAGTTACGGACAGGGGGCAGCCTATGGCTACACCTTC

clone_size: once
j_call: TRBJ2-5
v_call: TRBV11-2
d_call: -
cdr3_aa: CASSVTGYQETQYF
cdr3_nt: TGTGCCAGCAGCGTAACAGGTTACCAAGAGACCCAGTACTTC

clone_size: -
j_call: TRBJ2-7
v_call: TRBV7-2
d_call: -
cdr3_aa: CASSLVPLDEQYF
cdr3_nt: TGTGCCAGCAGCTTAGTTCCTCTTGACGAGCAGTACTTC

clone_size: -
j_call: TRBJ2-1
v_call: TRBV5-1
d_call: -
cdr3_aa: CASSFVGVSYNEQFF
cdr3_nt: TGCGCCAGCAGCTTCGTAGGGGTATCCTACAATGAGCAGTTCTTC

clone_size: -
j_call: TRBJ2-7
v_call: TRBV6-2/TRBV6-3
d_call: -
cdr3_aa: CASSYSNSYEQYF
cdr3_nt: TGTGCCAGCAGTTACTCAAATAGCTACGAGCAGTACTTC

clone_size: -
j_call: TRBJ2-7
v_call: TRBV30
d_call: -
cdr3_aa: CAWSVGGEQYF
cdr3_nt: TGTGCCTGGAGTGTGGGGGGCGAGCAGTACTTC

clone_size: -
j_call: TRBJ1-1
v_call: TRBV5-5
d_call: -
cdr3_aa: CASSLSVAGRDTEAFF
cdr3_nt: TGTGCCAGCAGCTTGTCGGTCGCTGGCAGGGATACTGAAGCTTTCTTT

clone_size: -
j_call: TRBJ1-5
v_call: TRBV3-1/TRBV3-2
d_call: -
cdr3_aa: CASSQGRASNQPQHF
cdr3_nt: TGTGCCAGCAGCCAGGGCAGGGCGTCTAATCAGCCCCAGCATTTT

clone_size: -
j_call: TRBJ1-5
v_call: TRBV6-4
d_call: TRBD1
cdr3_aa: CASRPGQGYTDQPQHF
cdr3_nt: TGTGCCAGCAGGCCGGGACAGGGCTATACGGATCAGCCCCAGCATTTT

clone_size: -
j_call: TRBJ1-5
v_call: TRBV7-9
d_call: TRBD1
cdr3_aa: CASSLDTGGNQPQHF
cdr3_nt: TGTGCCAGCAGCTTAGACACAGGGGGCAATCAGCCCCAGCATTTT

clone_size: -
j_call: TRBJ2-1
v_call: TRBV5-6
d_call: TRBD1
cdr3_aa: CASRYGSGTGLNEQFF
cdr3_nt: TGTGCCAGCAGATATGGTTCCGGGACAGGGCTCAATGAGCAGTTCTTC

clone_size: -
j_call: TRBJ2-2
v_call: TRBV10-3
d_call: TRBD1
cdr3_aa: CAISESMGQGAGELFF
cdr3_nt: TGTGCCATCAGTGAGTCCATGGGACAGGGAGCCGGGGAGCTGTTTTTT

clone_size: -
j_call: TRBJ2-7
v_call: TRBV7-3
d_call: TRBD1
cdr3_aa: CASSRETGLKSDEQYF
cdr3_nt: TGTGCCAGCAGCCGCGAGACAGGGTTGAAGTCGGACGAGCAGTACTTC

clone_size: -
j_call: TRBJ2-1
v_call: TRBV5-1
d_call: TRBD2
cdr3_aa: CASSWTGAGGPVEQFF
cdr3_nt: TGCGCCAGCAGCTGGACTGGGGCGGGGGGGCCCGTTGAGCAGTTCTTC

clone_size: -
j_call: TRBJ1-2
v_call: TRBV2
d_call: TRBD1
cdr3_aa: CASSASGQPNYGYTF
cdr3_nt: TGTGCCAGCAGTGCCTCGGGACAGCCTAACTATGGCTACACCTTC

clone_size: -
j_call: TRBJ1-2
v_call: TRBV28
d_call: TRBD1
cdr3_aa: CASSLDRDYGYTF
cdr3_nt: TGTGCCAGCAGTTTAGACAGGGACTATGGCTACACCTTC

clone_size: -
j_call: TRBJ2-3
v_call: TRBV6-4
d_call: TRBD2
cdr3_aa: CASSGGGWSTDTQYF
cdr3_nt: TGTGCCAGCAGTGGGGGGGGGTGGAGCACAGATACGCAGTATTTT

clone_size: -
j_call: TRBJ1-6
v_call: TRBV5-6
d_call: -
cdr3_aa: CASSLGQTYNSPLHF
cdr3_nt: TGTGCCAGCAGCTTGGGTCAGACCTATAATTCACCCCTCCACTTT

clone_size: -
j_call: TRBJ1-5
v_call: TRBV5-5
d_call: TRBD1
cdr3_aa: CASSLGRDRSFSNQPQHF
cdr3_nt: TGTGCCAGCAGCTTGGGCCGGGACAGGTCCTTTAGCAATCAGCCCCAGCATTTT

clone_size: -
j_call: TRBJ2-5
v_call: TRBV7-6
d_call: TRBD1
cdr3_aa: CASSSTQGDVSRETQYF
cdr3_nt: TGTGCCAGCAGCTCGACACAGGGGGATGTGTCACGAGAGACCCAGTACTTC

clone_size: once
j_call: TRBJ2-7
v_call: TRBV5-5
d_call: -
cdr3_aa: CASSLGPGDPYEQYF
cdr3_nt: TGTGCCAGCAGCTTGGGCCCGGGGGATCCCTACGAGCAGTACTTC

clone_size: few
j_call: TRBJ2-2
v_call: TRBV7-3
d_call: -
cdr3_aa: CASRQQGNTGELFF
cdr3_nt: TGTGCCAGCAGACAACAGGGGAACACCGGGGAGCTGTTTTTT

clone_size: -
j_call: TRBJ1-6
v_call: TRBV7-2
d_call: -
cdr3_aa: CASSTTGGTNSPLHF
cdr3_nt: TGTGCCAGCAGCACCACGGGGGGTACTAATTCACCCCTCCACTTT

clone_size: -
j_call: TRBJ1-1
v_call: TRBV6-5
d_call: -
cdr3_aa: CASRSQSNTEAFF
cdr3_nt: TGTGCCAGCAGATCACAGTCGAACACTGAAGCTTTCTTT

clone_size: -
j_call: TRBJ2-1
v_call: TRBV5-1
d_call: -
cdr3_aa: CASSSLGAVEQFF
cdr3_nt: TGCGCCAGCAGCTCCCTTGGGGCGGTTGAGCAGTTCTTC

clone_size: -
j_call: TRBJ2-7
v_call: TRBV4-3
d_call: -
cdr3_aa: CASSQEAGTPFEKYF
cdr3_nt: TGCGCCAGCAGCCAAGAGGCAGGAACTCCTTTTGAGAAGTACTTC

clone_size: -
j_call: TRBJ1-2
v_call: TRBV10-1
d_call: -
cdr3_aa: CASSDRSPRGTGGYTF
cdr3_nt: TGCGCCAGCAGTGATAGGTCCCCAAGGGGTACGGGTGGCTACACCTTC

clone_size: -
j_call: TRBJ1-4
v_call: TRBV29-1
d_call: -
cdr3_aa: CSAEPSQGEKLFF
cdr3_nt: TGCAGCGCCGAACCCAGCCAGGGCGAAAAACTGTTTTTT

clone_size: -
j_call: TRBJ2-2
v_call: TRBV19
d_call: TRBD2
cdr3_aa: CASSQRTSGTGELFF
cdr3_nt: TGTGCCAGTAGTCAACGGACTAGCGGGACCGGGGAGCTGTTTTTT

clone_size: -
j_call: TRBJ1-2
v_call: TRBV5-7
d_call: TRBD1
cdr3_aa: CASSTPDRGPKDYGYTF
cdr3_nt: TGTGCCAGCAGCACCCCGGACAGGGGGCCTAAGGACTATGGCTACACCTTC

clone_size: -
j_call: TRBJ2-3
v_call: TRBV15
d_call: -
cdr3_aa: CATSRDTALARGSGDTQYF
cdr3_nt: TGTGCCACCAGCAGAGATACGGCCCTCGCCAGGGGCTCCGGAGATACGCAGTATTTT

clone_size: few
j_call: TRBJ2-2
v_call: TRBV5-6
d_call: -
cdr3_aa: CASSLRVNTGELFF
cdr3_nt: TGTGCCAGCAGCTTGAGAGTGAACACCGGGGAGCTGTTTTTT

clone_size: -
j_call: TRBJ2-7
v_call: TRBV3-1/TRBV3-2
d_call: TRBD2
cdr3_aa: CASSSRTSGDLVQYF
cdr3_nt: TGTGCCAGCAGCTCTCGGACTAGCGGGGATCTCGTGCAGTACTTC

clone_size: -
j_call: TRBJ1-4
v_call: TRBV7-2
d_call: -
cdr3_aa: CASSSAPGENEKLFF
cdr3_nt: TGTGCCAGCAGCTCGGCCCCCGGGGAAAATGAAAAACTGTTTTTT

clone_size: -
j_call: TRBJ2-3
v_call: TRBV2
d_call: TRBD1
cdr3_aa: CASSALQGADTQYF
cdr3_nt: TGTGCCAGCAGTGCGTTACAGGGGGCAGATACGCAGTATTTT

clone_size: -
j_call: TRBJ2-7
v_call: TRBV6-5
d_call: TRBD1
cdr3_aa: CASSYMGQGTYEQYF
cdr3_nt: TGTGCCAGCAGTTACATGGGACAGGGAACGTACGAGCAGTACTTC

clone_size: once
j_call: TRBJ2-3
v_call: TRBV2
d_call: -
cdr3_aa: CASSEDRGAIDTQYF
cdr3_nt: TGTGCCAGCAGTGAAGACCGGGGGGCCATAGATACGCAGTATTTT